This passage covers 17 T cell receptor beta chains from one sample sequenced in a study of T cell clones after liver transplantation. Assay: immunoSEQ multiplex PCR; the TCRdb copy retains only in-frame clones and omits some. The sample carries approximately 71,000 clones, more than 85% recorded once. The sequencing used CD4+ T cells from blood, collected approximately 27 months after liver transplant. All receptors derive from a human patient who received a liver transplant. Some T cells may have originated in the graft donor.

The chain combines TRBV10-2 with TRBJ2-3; a weak D match, TRBD1 (5 bases). V lost 10 bases, J lost 8 bases, and 19 bases lay in between. Germline CDR1 reads WSHSY; CDR2 reads SAAADI. The CDR3 runs 13 residues. The CDR3 sequence is CAIRDSSDPTQYF. In DNA form, the CDR3 reads TGCGCCATCCGAGACAGTTCAGACCCTACGCAGTATTTT.

The chain couples TRBV2 to TRBJ2-1; 7 bases align to TRBD2. CDR1 and CDR2 from the germline V gene are SNHLY and FYNNEI. Trimming cost V 6 bases and J 1 base; bases outside gene matches: 6. The CDR3 consists of 15 residues. CDR3 nucleotides: TGTGCCAGCAGAGGGACTACCCCTTCCTACAATGAGCAGTTCTTC. Its protein is CASRGTTPSYNEQFF.

The V call is TRBV18, the J call TRBJ2-7; D gene unclear. This CDR3 is built from 13 residues. In germline, CDR1 is KGHSH, CDR2 LQKENI. V was cut by 3 bases and J by 4 bases, with 10 bases left in between. CDR3 bases: TGTGCCAGCTCACCCCATCCCGGATACGAGCAGTACTTC. Protein sequence: CASSPHPGYEQYF. Full variable domain (remainder filled in from reference TRBV18 and TRBJ2-7): NAGVMQNPRHLVRRRGQEARLRCSPMKGHSHVYWYRQLPEEGLKFMVYLQKENIIDESGMPKERFSAEFPKEGPSILRIQQVVRGDSAAYFCASSPHPGYEQYFGPGTRLTVT.

This CDR3 is CAIKDGPMTGELFF. For the CDR3, the DNA is TGTGCCATCAAGGATGGGCCTATGACCGGGGAGCTGTTTTTT. The chain recombines TRBV10-3 with TRBJ2-2; D ambiguous. CDR3 size: 14 residues. The V end lost 7 bases, the J end lost 5 bases, and 14 bases lay between the germline ends. Germline V gene sequence: CDR1 ENHRY, CDR2 SYGVKD.

J is TRBJ1-5 and V is TRBV30; 10 bases line up with TRBD1. CDR3 length: 16 residues. Germline V gene lookup returns CDR1 GTSNPN and CDR2 SVGIG (reference sequence). Germline trimming cut 3 bases from V and 6 bases from J; bases unmatched to any gene: 11. CDR3 DNA sequence: TGTGCCTGGAGCGCCCCCGGGACAGGGGCGGGTCAGCCCCAGCATTTT. Protein: CAWSAPGTGAGQPQHF.

The chain employs TRBV7-2 and TRBJ1-2; D unresolved. The CDR3 runs 12 residues. Germline loops: CDR1 SGHTA, CDR2 FQGNSA. V lost 4 bases to trimming and J lost 5 bases, with 8 bases between them. The CDR3 sequence is CASSSMGYGYTF. The CDR3 region has the DNA TGTGCCAGCAGCTCCATGGGTTATGGCTACACCTTC.

The chain is built from TRBV10-3 and TRBJ1-2, with D maybe TRBD1 (5 bases). Trimming removed 3 bases from V and 8 bases from J, with 13 bases in between. The CDR3 runs 13 residues. The germline gives CDR1 ENHRY, CDR2 SYGVKD. CDR3 amino acids: CAISDGGTWGYTF. The CDR3 bases are TGTGCCATCAGTGATGGTGGGACGTGGGGCTACACCTTC.

The chain links TRBV19 to TRBJ1-3; D remains unclear. The CDR3 runs 16 residues. Germline V lookup: CDR1 LNHDA, CDR2 SQIVND (reference sequence). Trimming left V 5 bases short and J 0 bases short, with 14 bases between. Here the CDR3 reads CASSPNPGFSGNTIYF. The CDR3 DNA reads TGTGCCAGTAGTCCCAATCCGGGCTTCTCTGGAAACACCATATATTTT.

The chain recombines TRBV5-6 with TRBJ2-2, with a weak D call TRBD2 (5 bases). The CDR3 is 13 residues long. In germline, CDR1 is SGHDT, CDR2 YYEEEE. Trimming shortened V by 2 bases and J by 8 bases, and 10 bases separated the two germline ends. CDR3 nucleotide sequence: TGTGCCAGCAGCTTTGCGGACTTAGGGGAGCTGTTTTTT. Amino acid sequence: CASSFADLGELFF. The variable domain in full, with the rest retrieved from reference TRBV5-6 and TRBJ2-2, is DAGVTQSPTHLIKTRGQQVTLRCSPKSGHDTVSWYQQALGQGPQFIFQYYEEEERQRGNFPDRFSGHQFPNYSSELNVNALLLGDSALYLCASSFADLGELFFGEGSRLTVL.

This chain links TRBV15 with TRBJ1-1, with TRBD1 matching over 7 bases. The ends lost 2 bases at V and 4 bases at J; junction bases unmatched: 7. CDR1 and CDR2 from the germline V gene are LNHNV and YYDKDF (reference sequence). CDR3 length: 15 amino acids. The DNA of the CDR3 is TGTGCCACCAGCAGAAGGGACAGATTGGGCACTGAAGCTTTCTTT. It is translated as CATSRRDRLGTEAFF.

CDR3 region: CASSLTQGSGYTF. The CDR3 DNA reads TGTGCCAGCAGCTTAACTCAGGGGTCCGGCTACACCTTC. The rearrangement links TRBV7-3 to TRBJ1-2, with D perhaps TRBD1 (6 bases). Germline loops: CDR1 SGHTA, CDR2 FQGTGA. This CDR3 has 13 residues. The V end lost 0 bases, the J end lost 8 bases, and 10 bases lay between the germline ends.

The CDR3 DNA reads TGTGCCAGCAGCTCCGGATGGCGGGGGGGCTACGGAAACACCATATATTTT. Translated: CASSSGWRGGYGNTIYF. The rearrangement links TRBV11-3 to TRBJ1-3; D is perhaps TRBD1 (6 bases). The CDR3 contains 17 residues. CDR1 and CDR2 (germline): SGHNT, YENEEA. Deletions cut 4 bases from V and 4 bases from J, with 20 bases between.

The rearrangement uses TRBV11-3 and TRBJ1-2; TRBD1 matches at 7 bases. V shed 3 bases and J 4 bases; nucleotides not matched to a gene: 5. Germline CDR1 SGHNT, CDR2 YENEEA. The CDR3 sequence is 14 residues long. CDR3 DNA: TGTGCCAGCAGCTTGGACAGGACGTCCTATGGCTACACCTTC. It is translated as CASSLDRTSYGYTF.

The V call is TRBV30, the J call TRBJ1-5; D is possibly TRBD1 (5 bases). Germline V gene sequence: CDR1 GTSNPN, CDR2 SVGIG (reference sequence). The CDR3 is 16 amino acids. The V gene lost 0 bases and the J gene lost 4 bases, with 16 bases spanning the gap. The CDR3 DNA sequence: TGTGCCTGGAGTGTTTTTAATGGAAGGGGAAATCAGCCCCAGCATTTT. Protein: CAWSVFNGRGNQPQHF. Complete variable domain (other parts from reference TRBV30 and TRBJ1-5): SQTIHQWPATLVQPVGSPLSLECTVEGTSNPNLYWYRQAAGRGLQLLFYSVGIGQISSEVPQNLSASRPQDRQFILSSKKLLLSDSGFYLCAWSVFNGRGNQPQHFGDGTRLSIL.

The rearrangement uses TRBV7-8 and TRBJ2-7, with 9 bases matching TRBD1. Germline V gives CDR1 SGHVS, CDR2 FQNEAQ. This CDR3 comprises 15 residues. Trimming took 4 bases from V and 7 from J; bases not matched to a gene: 11. The CDR3 sequence is CASSSAGTGLGEQYF. As DNA, the CDR3 is TGTGCCAGCAGCTCTGCCGGGACAGGGCTGGGAGAGCAGTACTTC.

The chain combines TRBV21-1 with TRBJ2-7; the DNA was not compared with TRBD1, the D call given in the table. TRBV21-1 is a pseudogene locus. This CDR3 contains 19 residues. The DNA for the CDR3 is TGTGCCAGCAGCAAAGGGGTCTTACTAGGGGGATTACAGGGTGACGAGCAGTACTTC. This encodes CASSKGVLLGGLQGDEQYF.

This clone was observed a single time. The V gene is TRBV5-1, the J gene TRBJ1-1; no clear D. The V end was cut by 5 bases, the J end by 0 bases, with 17 bases between. The CDR3 is made up of 16 amino acids. CDR1 SGHRS and CDR2 YFSETQ come from the germline V gene. CDR3 sequence (DNA): TGCGCCAGCAGGGACCCATGGACGGAGATGAACACTGAAGCTTTCTTT. Encoded protein: CASRDPWTEMNTEAFF.